One T cell receptor beta chain is described in this entry. Trimming took 4 bases from V and 2 from J, leaving 4 bases between them. The CDR3 is 12 amino acids. The assay was immunoSEQ multiplex PCR, and TCRdb's table has in-frame clones only and misses some. This table has some 250,000 clones, approximately 82% appearing once. The sample belongs to a study of blood T cell repertoires in COVID-19. Input material: peripheral blood. This chain joins TRBV12-3 or TRBV12-4 and TRBJ2-3; no clear D. This receptor was obtained from a man aged 25-45 years who had recovered from COVID-19. For the CDR3, the DNA is TGTGCCAGCAGTTCCCTCACAGATACGCAGTATTTT. This gives the protein CASSSLTDTQYF.